This T cell receptor (beta chain) is from a study of a mutant IDH1 vaccine in newly diagnosed glioma. Study background: Eight vaccinations were given in weeks 1, 3, 5, 7, 11, 15, 19 and 23. Initiation of the vaccine course occurred 4-6 weeks after radiotherapy alone, or alongside temozolomide cycles. Study results and caveats: Apparently unrelated to pseudoprogression were changes in the top peripheral T cell clonotypes.

Described time point: week 11, during vaccination. Alongside topical imiquimod, each dose of vaccine comprised 300 ug of mutant IDH1 20-mer peptide. A note on this clone: Its antigen is not identified.

The method was immunoSEQ multiplex PCR; TCRdb's version includes in-frame clones alone and lacks a portion of them. This sample has 20,000 to 25,000 clones, with under 90% found just once. Germline V CDR1 and CDR2: MGHRA, YSYEKL. There are 14 residues in the CDR3. Trimming shortened V by 0 bases and J by 4 bases, and 9 bases separated the two germline ends. The J gene is TRBJ1-2, the V gene TRBV4-1; a possible D gene is TRBD1 (5 bases). This TCR derives from a middle-aged woman with glioma. The starting material was PBMCs, obtained from a glioma patient whose treatment included an IDH1 peptide vaccine. The CDR3 is CASSQEKGTYGYTF. The CDR3 bases are TGCGCCAGCAGCCAAGAAAAGGGGACCTATGGCTACACCTTC.